The sequence of this T cell receptor beta chain was determined in a study of CD8+ T cells in alopecia areata. Following extraction, RNA underwent reverse transcription to cDNA, which served as the sequencing template. Generated by immunoSEQ multiplex PCR, the TCRdb table keeps only in-frame clones and is missing some. The data hold 140,000 to 150,000 clones, with about three fifths observed a single time. Peripheral blood and lesional scalp punch biopsies came from alopecia areata patients. This clone has only a few counts. This specimen was CD4+ T cells sorted from blood, taken at week 0. This receptor was identified in a human donor with alopecia areata.

CDR3 sequence (DNA): TGTGCCAGCAAGAGGGGAACTAATGAAAAACTGTTTTTT. Translating gives CASKRGTNEKLFF. The V call is TRBV2, the J call TRBJ1-4, with D tentatively TRBD1 (5 bases). V dropped 7 bases and J dropped 1 base, with 7 bases sitting between them. The CDR3 has 13 amino acids. Germline CDR1 and CDR2: SNHLY and FYNNEI.